This entry lists 27 T cell receptor beta chains sequenced from one sample in a study of vaccination and CD4 T cells after COVID-19. With the Oncomine TCR Beta short-read assay, DNA from cultured CD4+ T cells was sequenced. TCRdb redid the calling of the PCR reads with MiXCR, one entry per CDR3 protein. This table holds 8,700 or so distinct CDR3 sequences, about 70% found once. The antigens of these receptors remain unknown. Treatment noted: approximately 9-day PBMC culture with coronavirus spike peptide pools or control peptides (ViraFEST assay). The sample in question was CD4+ T cells from blood, cultured in vitro, obtained before SARS-CoV-2 vaccination. These TCRs come from a human donor who had recovered from COVID-19.

J is TRBJ1-2 and V is TRBV19; TRBD1 matches 11 bases. The ends lost 5 bases at V and 2 bases at J; junction bases unmatched: 7. The CDR3 length is 16 residues. Germline V lookup: CDR1 LNHDA, CDR2 SQIVND (reference sequence). CDR3 DNA sequence: TGTGCCAGTAGTTCAAGCTGGACAGGGGGCAACTATGGCTACACCTTC. This encodes CASSSSWTGGNYGYTF.

The chain links TRBV20-1 to TRBJ1-1; possible D gene TRBD1, 5 bases. Germline CDR1 DFQATT, CDR2 SNEGSKA (reference sequence). The V end was cut by 6 bases, the J end by 3 bases, with 29 bases between. CDR3 length: 18 residues. Here the CDR3 reads CSAKDTAETRTPYTEAFF. As DNA, the CDR3 is TGCAGTGCCAAAGACACCGCCGAAACTAGGACACCGTACACTGAAGCTTTCTTT.

The chain carries TRBV7-9 and TRBJ2-1, with no clear D. V lost 5 bases and J lost 4, with 9 bases in between. Per germline, CDR1 SEHNR and CDR2 FQNEAQ (reference sequence). The CDR3 contains 13 residues. The CDR3 sequence is CASSRDLYNEQFF. The CDR3 bases are TGTGCCAGCAGCCGAGACCTTTACAATGAGCAGTTCTTC.

The chain recombines TRBV20-1 with TRBJ1-1; D remains unclear. CDR1 DFQATT and CDR2 SNEGSKA come from the germline V gene (reference sequence). Trimming cost V 6 bases and J 1 base, with 9 bases left between them. The CDR3 length is 12 residues. The chain's CDR3 is CSAGNRNTEAFF. The DNA for the CDR3 is TGCAGTGCCGGAAACAGGAACACTGAAGCTTTCTTT.

CDR3 coding DNA: TGTGCCAGCAGAGCTGACGGTTGGGACTATGGCTACACCTTC. This sequence encodes CASRADGWDYGYTF. The chain is built from TRBV12-3 or TRBV12-4 and TRBJ1-2; D uncertain. V lost 6 bases to trimming and J lost 3 bases, with 14 bases between them. The CDR3 has 14 amino acids.

This clonotype is medium-sized in the sample. V usage is TRBV6-2 or TRBV6-3 and J usage is TRBJ2-7, with D perhaps TRBD2 (6 bases). The germline V gene encodes CDR1 MNHEY and CDR2 SVGEGT. V was clipped by 7 bases and J by 2 bases, with 15 bases between them. The CDR3 extends over 14 amino acids. The CDR3 sequence: CASTRGSGTYEQYF. DNA of the CDR3: TGTGCCAGCACCCGGGGTAGCGGAACCTACGAGCAGTACTTC.

This clonotype was picked up a small number of times. The chain is built from TRBV20-1 and TRBJ2-3, with TRBD2 matching 9 bases. V lost 5 bases and J lost 4; bases outside the gene matches: 13. The V gene's germline CDR1 is DFQATT and CDR2 SNEGSKA (reference sequence). This CDR3 region has 16 residues. CDR3: CSAGVGAGGLADTQYF. In DNA form, the CDR3 reads TGCAGTGCTGGAGTCGGTGCGGGAGGGCTGGCAGATACGCAGTATTTT.

The rearrangement joins TRBV2 to TRBJ1-6; tentative D call: TRBD1 (6 bases). The CDR3 totals 14 residues. V was cut by 9 bases and J by 14 bases, with 23 bases left in between. In germline, CDR1 is SNHLY, CDR2 FYNNEI. Here the CDR3 DNA reads TGTGCCAGTGATAAACAGGGCTCCCGCGGCACCCTCCACTTT. Protein product: CASDKQGSRGTLHF.

The chain carries TRBV5-1 and TRBJ2-7; TRBD2 matches 12 bases. Looked up from germline, CDR1 is SGHRS and CDR2 is YFSETQ. The CDR3 is made up of 15 amino acids. J lost 5 bases, V lost 7 bases, and 10 bases had no gene match. The DNA of the CDR3 is TGCGCCAGCGGGGGGCTTGGACTAGCGGGAAACGAGCAGTACTTC. Residues: CASGGLGLAGNEQYF.

The J gene is TRBJ1-1, the V gene TRBV28; possible D gene TRBD1, 6 bases. The CDR3 has 12 amino acids. The V end lost 6 bases, the J end lost 8 bases, and 13 bases lay between the germline ends. The germline gives CDR1 MDHEN, CDR2 SYDVKM. CDR3 DNA sequence: TGTGCCAGCAGACTTAACAGGGAGGAAGCTTTCTTT. Residues: CASRLNREEAFF.

The chain employs TRBV24-1 and TRBJ1-2; D possibly corresponds to TRBD1 (5 bases). This CDR3 has 12 residues. V shed 9 bases and J shed 1 base, with 8 bases lying between them. Germline CDR1 is KGHDR and CDR2 is SFDVKD. The CDR3 spells CATGDSNYGYTF. The CDR3 DNA follows: TGTGCCACCGGCGACAGTAACTATGGCTACACCTTC.

The chain combines TRBV6-1 with TRBJ1-5; a possible D gene is TRBD1 (6 bases). The CDR3 covers 15 residues. V was clipped by 6 bases and J by 0 bases, with 12 bases between them. The V gene's germline CDR1 is MNHNS and CDR2 SASEGT. CDR3 in DNA: TGTGCCAGCAGGGGGGGCTTCTATAGCAATCAGCCCCAGCATTTT. It specifies CASRGGFYSNQPQHF.

The rearrangement uses TRBV25-1 and TRBJ1-2; D might be TRBD1 (6 bases). The CDR3 spans 14 residues. V lost 4 bases and J lost 5, with 14 bases in between. CDR1 is MGHDK and CDR2 is SYGVNS in the germline V gene. CDR3 region: CASSGGAGVYGYTF. CDR3 DNA sequence: TGTGCCAGCAGTGGGGGTGCAGGGGTGTATGGCTACACCTTC.

The chain employs TRBV11-1 and TRBJ1-2, with 8 nucleotides matching TRBD1. Germline trimming cut 4 bases from V and 2 bases from J; bases unmatched to any gene: 3. The CDR3 spans 14 residues. Germline CDR1 reads SGHAT; CDR2 reads FQDESV (reference sequence). The CDR3 nucleotides are TGTGCCAGCAGCTCACAGGGGGGGAACTATGGCTACACCTTC. Translating it yields CASSSQGGNYGYTF.

V and J are TRBV6-2 or TRBV6-3 and TRBJ1-5; D uncertain. The V end lost 6 bases, the J end lost 7 bases, and 19 bases lay between the germline ends. The CDR3 length is 15 residues. Per germline, CDR1 MNHEY and CDR2 SVGEGT. The CDR3 here is CASRWAKGDGQPQHF. The CDR3 DNA reads as TGTGCCAGCAGGTGGGCCAAGGGAGACGGCCAGCCCCAGCATTTT.

The J gene is TRBJ2-5, the V gene TRBV19, with a weak D call TRBD1 (6 bases). Deletions cut 5 bases from V and 2 bases from J, with 12 bases between. The CDR3 is made up of 14 amino acids. The germline V gene has CDR1 LNHDA and CDR2 SQIVND (reference sequence). For the CDR3, the DNA is TGTGCCAGTAGTTCGAAGGGGGTACAAGAGACCCAGTACTTC. Its protein product is CASSSKGVQETQYF.

This chain joins TRBV19 and TRBJ1-1; D is perhaps TRBD1 (5 bases). V was cut by 5 bases and J by 0 bases, with 13 bases left in between. The CDR3 loop spans 15 amino acids. Per germline, CDR1 LNHDA and CDR2 SQIVND (reference sequence). The CDR3 is CASSPPGGVNTEAFF. Written as DNA, the CDR3 is TGTGCCAGTAGTCCACCCGGGGGGGTGAACACTGAAGCTTTCTTT.

This clonotype showed up just a few times. This sequence joins TRBV20-1 and TRBJ1-2; 7 bases align to TRBD1. This CDR3 region has 13 residues. V lost 5 bases to trimming and J lost 4 bases; unmatched junction nucleotides: 7. CDR1 DFQATT and CDR2 SNEGSKA come from the germline V gene (reference sequence). The CDR3 nucleotides are TGCAGTGCTCGACACCGGGACAGCTATGGCTACACCTTC. Translating it yields CSARHRDSYGYTF.

Here the CDR3 DNA reads TGTGCCAGCGATTGGACAGGGGGCAACTATGGCTACACCTTC. Amino acid sequence: CASDWTGGNYGYTF. V usage is TRBV2 and J usage is TRBJ1-2; TRBD1 matches at 11 bases. Germline V gives CDR1 SNHLY, CDR2 FYNNEI. Trimming took 8 bases from V and 2 from J; bases not matched to a gene: 4. The CDR3 consists of 14 residues.

The chain employs TRBV27 and TRBJ2-5; maybe TRBD1 (5 bases). CDR1 is MNHEY and CDR2 is SMNVEV in the germline V gene (reference sequence). The length of the CDR3 is 15 residues. V was clipped by 3 bases and J by 2 bases, with 13 bases between them. This CDR3 reads CASSLVWRTQETQYF. Here the CDR3 DNA reads TGTGCCAGCAGTTTGGTTTGGCGGACACAAGAGACCCAGTACTTC.

The chain combines TRBV28 with TRBJ2-7; D perhaps matches TRBD2 (6 bases). Trimming stripped 4 bases from V and 6 bases from J, with 22 bases between. From germline, CDR1 is MDHEN and CDR2 SYDVKM. CDR3 length equals 16 residues. The CDR3 spells CASSSLPQTSFGEQYF. The CDR3 DNA is TGTGCCAGCAGTTCCCTACCCCAGACTAGTTTCGGCGAGCAGTACTTC.

This clonotype was found once. The chain recombines TRBV27 with TRBJ1-1; the D is unclear. Germline CDR1 is MNHEY and CDR2 is SMNVEV (reference sequence). Deletions cut 1 base from V and 5 bases from J, with 14 bases between. The CDR3 is 15 residues long. The CDR3 sequence: CASSLFPHRGTEAFF. As DNA, the CDR3 is TGTGCCAGCAGTTTATTTCCCCACCGAGGGACTGAAGCTTTCTTT.

The chain links TRBV6-5 to TRBJ1-5; D unclear. The germline V and J ends were trimmed by 2 bases and 7 bases, with 9 bases remaining between them. The CDR3 contains 13 residues. Germline V lookup: CDR1 MNHEY, CDR2 SVGAGI. CDR3 in amino acids: CASSYRAEQPQHF. The CDR3 region has the DNA TGTGCCAGCAGTTACAGGGCTGAGCAGCCCCAGCATTTT.

The J gene is TRBJ1-6, the V gene TRBV27; TRBD1 matches at 8 bases. Germline V CDR1 and CDR2: MNHEY, SMNVEV (reference sequence). The ends lost 5 bases at V and 9 bases at J; junction bases unmatched: 6. This CDR3 has 14 residues. The DNA of the CDR3 is TGTGCCAGCAGTCCCGGGACAGGCTCTTCACCCCTCCACTTT. Its translation: CASSPGTGSSPLHF.

The chain carries TRBV12-3 or TRBV12-4 and TRBJ1-1, with D unresolved. The CDR3 has 14 amino acids. V was pared by 7 bases and J by 0 bases, with 12 bases between. The DNA for the CDR3 is TGTGCCAGCAACCAACACACCATGAACACTGAAGCTTTCTTT. This codes for CASNQHTMNTEAFF.

This chain uses TRBV6-2 or TRBV6-3 with TRBJ2-7; TRBD2 matches at 9 bases. In germline, CDR1 is MNHEY, CDR2 SVGEGT. V was pared by 4 bases and J by 6 bases, with 7 bases of the junction left unmatched. This CDR3 is 14 amino acids long. This chain's CDR3 is CASSLREGRGEQYF. DNA for the CDR3: TGTGCCAGCAGTTTGCGGGAGGGGAGAGGCGAGCAGTACTTC.

There are a few counts of this clonotype. V gene TRBV20-1 combines with J gene TRBJ2-3; D unresolved. The V end was cut by 6 bases, the J end by 3 bases, with 10 bases between. Germline CDR1 DFQATT, CDR2 SNEGSKA (reference sequence). The CDR3 length is 12 residues. The CDR3 reads CSAYIGTDTQYF. CDR3 bases: TGCAGTGCCTACATTGGGACAGATACGCAGTATTTT.